A selection of T cell receptor beta chains follows, all from one sample in a study of blood T cell repertoires in COVID-19. Measured with immunoSEQ multiplex PCR; TCRdb has only the in-frame clones, and not every one. This table holds 250,000 to 300,000 clones, around 90% found once. The sequencing input was peripheral blood. The receptors stem from a woman aged 55-70 years with COVID-19, enrolled during active disease. Each CDR3 is given without its conserved first and last residue.

v_gene	j_gene	CDR3aa
TRBV29-1	TRBJ1-6	SVQTGVSSPLH
TRBV30	TRBJ2-7	AWSVPQGLY
TRBV25-1	TRBJ2-1	ASTITGLYNEQF
TRBV29-1	TRBJ2-2	SVEGRNTGELF
TRBV6-2/TRBV6-3	TRBJ2-7	ASSYSVSNRD
TRBV7-2	TRBJ2-2	ASSLAGLAGLNTGELF
TRBV27	TRBJ1-1	ASRARGPGGNTEAF
TRBV5-1	TRBJ2-2	ASSTPGQGVGELF
TRBV2	TRBJ1-1	ASSRDLNTEAF
TRBV28	TRBJ1-4	ASSQRGEKLF
TRBV9	TRBJ2-3	ASSVGLGVYTQY
TRBV30	TRBJ1-4	AWSVNRAEKLF
TRBV19	TRBJ1-2	ASSPPTGTLYGYT
TRBV28	TRBJ2-2	ASSTGDSYTGELF
TRBV18	TRBJ2-7	ASSPDPKAGASSYEQY
TRBV27	TRBJ2-7	ASRPWGRGYEQY
TRBV21-1	TRBJ2-1	ASSKGPVSSYNEQF
TRBV24-1	TRBJ2-1	ATSDSGTGVVEQF
TRBV9	TRBJ1-1	ASSQTTRENTEAF
TRBV5-5	TRBJ1-5	ASSVQVTYQPQH
TRBV6-5	TRBJ2-7	ASSTGSLGYEQY
TRBV11-2	TRBJ1-3	ASSLYLGARGNTIY
TRBV6-6	TRBJ1-2	ASKTGGFYGYT
TRBV28	TRBJ2-2	ANRAGAGELF
TRBV28	TRBJ2-5	ASRYRGGRETQY
TRBV29-1	TRBJ2-5	SAGTSGRGARETQY
TRBV7-9	TRBJ1-4	ASSLRDSNEKLF
TRBV27	TRBJ2-1	ASSRGRIWNNEQF
TRBV29-1	TRBJ2-7	SVAEGGLARGQY
TRBV4-3	TRBJ2-4	ASSQEAGLAGQVAKNIQY
TRBV7-9	TRBJ1-1	ASSLEPGARTEAF
TRBV6-1	TRBJ1-4	ASSVLRGDNEKLF
TRBV18	TRBJ2-1	ASSPRAGGTGNEQF
TRBV5-4	TRBJ1-1	ASSLRTGEPEAF
TRBV9	TRBJ2-2	ASSPSARRAGELF
TRBV5-1	TRBJ1-4	ASSLDRVGEKLF
TRBV15	TRBJ1-2	ATSRAGVGYT
TRBV11-3	TRBJ2-5	ASSQSTGHGETQY
TRBV6-6	TRBJ1-2	ASRGMGDRNYGYT
TRBV9	TRBJ1-2	ASSVSGRSNYGYT
TRBV5-1	TRBJ1-2	ASSIQGPAPYGYT
TRBV29-1	TRBJ1-6	SVELGTGGPRH
TRBV19	TRBJ1-5	ASRDTNQPQH
TRBV28	TRBJ1-5	ASKQLNQPQH
TRBV9	TRBJ1-6	ASSARGSSYNSPLH